The 14 T cell receptor beta chains presented below share a single source sample, sequenced in a study of lymphopenia after photon versus proton radiotherapy. Assay used: immunoSEQ multiplex PCR; TCRdb lists only in-frame clones, some missing. The profile shows about 37,000 clones, approximately 81% of them singletons. The starting material was peripheral blood, obtained from a patient treated with photon-based radiotherapy. These TCRs come from a man aged 50 to 60 with gastric cancer.

The rearrangement links TRBV29-1 to TRBJ2-1; 14 bases are shared with TRBD2. V was clipped by 4 bases and J by 1 base; unmatched bases: 0. The V gene's germline CDR1 is SQVTM and CDR2 ANQGSEA. CDR3 length: 15 residues. Here the CDR3 DNA reads TGCAGCGTTGGACTAGCGGGAGGGTCCTACAATGAGCAGTTCTTC. Residues: CSVGLAGGSYNEQFF.

This clone was seen only once. The rearrangement uses TRBV13 and TRBJ2-2; D is possibly TRBD2 (5 bases). Germline CDR1 and CDR2: PRHDT and FYEKMQ (reference sequence). This CDR3 spans 16 amino acids. Trimming left V 1 base short and J 8 bases short, with 17 bases between. CDR3 sequence: CASSLVREGGSGELFF. Written as DNA, the CDR3 is TGTGCCAGCAGCTTAGTCCGAGAGGGCGGCAGTGGGGAGCTGTTTTTT. Looking up the rest from reference TRBV13 and TRBJ2-2 gives the full variable domain: AAGVIQSPRHLIKEKRETATLKCYPIPRHDTVYWYQQGPGQDPQFLISFYEKMQSDKGSIPDRFSAQQFSDYHSELNMSSLELGDSALYFCASSLVREGGSGELFFGEGSRLTVL.

V is TRBV6-1 and J is TRBJ1-5; a possible D gene is TRBD1 (6 bases). Between the trimmed V and J ends, which lost 0 bases and 7 bases, there was a span of 10 bases. CDR1 and CDR2 (germline): MNHNS, SASEGT. This CDR3 region has 14 residues. CDR3 region: CASSEAYRDQPQHF. In DNA form, the CDR3 reads TGTGCCAGCAGTGAAGCTTACAGGGACCAGCCCCAGCATTTT.

The J gene is TRBJ1-2, the V gene TRBV5-8, with D possibly TRBD1 on 6 matching bases. V shed 4 bases and J shed 2 bases, with 12 bases lying between them. The CDR3 has 14 residues. Germline assignment: CDR1 SGHTS and CDR2 YDEGEE. For the CDR3, the DNA is TGTGCCAGCAGCCCCGGGGGCATAAACTATGGCTACACCTTC. Translated, it gives CASSPGGINYGYTF.

The chain links TRBV2 to TRBJ1-5, with TRBD1 matching 8 bases. This CDR3 has 16 amino acids. The V and J ends lost 5 bases and 2 bases, in that order; junction bases with no gene match: 8. Per germline, CDR1 SNHLY and CDR2 FYNNEI. The CDR3 DNA sequence: TGTGCCAGCAGTAAACAGGGGGACGGGGGCAATCAGCCCCAGCATTTT. As protein: CASSKQGDGGNQPQHF.

The chain combines TRBV30 with TRBJ2-3; D may be TRBD1 (5 bases). The CDR3 has 14 residues. Germline assignment: CDR1 GTSNPN and CDR2 SVGIG (reference sequence). V was pared by 4 bases and J by 3 bases, with 14 bases between. CDR3 protein: CAWKGNQATDTQYF. For the CDR3, the DNA is TGTGCCTGGAAGGGGAACCAAGCAACAGATACGCAGTATTTT.

This sequence joins TRBV7-6 and TRBJ2-6, with D possibly matching TRBD1 (6 bases). Germline-derived CDR1 and CDR2 are SGHVS and FNYEAQ. CDR3 length: 17 amino acids. Trimming removed 5 bases from V and 0 bases from J, with 14 bases in between. CDR3 nucleotide sequence: TGTGCCAGCAGCCCTACTCGGACAGCCTCTGGGGCCAACGTCCTGACTTTC. Translating it yields CASSPTRTASGANVLTF.

The chain employs TRBV6-1 and TRBJ1-4; tentatively, D is TRBD1 (5 bases). Deletions cut 6 bases from V and 8 bases from J, with 16 bases between. The CDR3 has 14 amino acids. Germline assignment: CDR1 MNHNS and CDR2 SASEGT. CDR3 sequence (DNA): TGTGCCAGCAGCGTCGGAGCCTACAGGGAAAAACTGTTTTTT. This codes for CASSVGAYREKLFF.

The chain uses TRBV29-1 and TRBJ2-1; tentative D call: TRBD1 (6 bases). CDR1 is SQVTM, CDR2 ANQGSEA, per germline. The CDR3 covers 12 residues. The V and J ends lost 5 bases and 9 bases respectively, with 14 bases between them. CDR3 residues: CSVRQGKSEQFF. The CDR3 DNA is TGCAGCGTTCGCCAGGGGAAGAGTGAGCAGTTCTTC.

V and J are TRBV27 and TRBJ1-2; D is unresolved. Germline lookup yields CDR1 MNHEY and CDR2 SMNVEV (reference sequence). This CDR3 is 17 amino acids long. The V gene lost 6 bases and the J gene lost 0 bases, with 20 bases spanning the gap. CDR3 sequence reads: CASRGLRGSRANYGYTF. CDR3 in DNA: TGTGCCAGCAGGGGTTTGCGGGGATCCCGAGCTAACTATGGCTACACCTTC.

This chain uses TRBV7-9 with TRBJ2-5; 7 nucleotides agree with TRBD2. The end of the DNA is better explained by TRBJ2-7, so the J call may be wrong. Per the germline V gene, CDR1 is SEHNR and CDR2 is FQNEAQ (reference sequence). The CDR3 is 16 residues long. CDR3 bases: TGTGCCAGCAGCTTCTCTGGGACTATCCCCTCCTACGAGCAGTACTTC. It yields the protein CASSFSGTIPSYEQYF.

The J gene is TRBJ2-2, the V gene TRBV19; D not resolved. The CDR3 is made up of 15 amino acids. Germline CDR1 is LNHDA and CDR2 is SQIVND (reference sequence). Trimming left V 6 bases short and J 1 base short, with 12 bases between. The CDR3 DNA reads TGTGCCAGTAGACCCCGGGCTTTGAACACCGGGGAGCTGTTTTTT. It is translated as CASRPRALNTGELFF.

As DNA, the CDR3 is TGTGCCAGCAGTGACTTGACAGGGGGCTCTTCCCCCTATGGCTACACCTTC. Its translation: CASSDLTGGSSPYGYTF. The J gene is TRBJ1-2, the V gene TRBV2; TRBD1 aligns across 10 bases. V was pared by 3 bases and J by 4 bases, with 11 bases of the junction left unmatched. The CDR3 is 17 amino acids. Germline lookup yields CDR1 SNHLY and CDR2 FYNNEI.

This sequence joins TRBV30 and TRBJ1-5, with D possibly being TRBD1 (6 bases). The CDR3 has 14 residues. The V and J ends lost 1 base and 3 bases respectively, with 10 bases between them. Looked up from germline, CDR1 is GTSNPN and CDR2 is SVGIG (reference sequence). As DNA, the CDR3 is TGTGCCTGGAGTGGGTCAGGGGACAATCAGCCCCAGCATTTT. This sequence encodes CAWSGSGDNQPQHF.